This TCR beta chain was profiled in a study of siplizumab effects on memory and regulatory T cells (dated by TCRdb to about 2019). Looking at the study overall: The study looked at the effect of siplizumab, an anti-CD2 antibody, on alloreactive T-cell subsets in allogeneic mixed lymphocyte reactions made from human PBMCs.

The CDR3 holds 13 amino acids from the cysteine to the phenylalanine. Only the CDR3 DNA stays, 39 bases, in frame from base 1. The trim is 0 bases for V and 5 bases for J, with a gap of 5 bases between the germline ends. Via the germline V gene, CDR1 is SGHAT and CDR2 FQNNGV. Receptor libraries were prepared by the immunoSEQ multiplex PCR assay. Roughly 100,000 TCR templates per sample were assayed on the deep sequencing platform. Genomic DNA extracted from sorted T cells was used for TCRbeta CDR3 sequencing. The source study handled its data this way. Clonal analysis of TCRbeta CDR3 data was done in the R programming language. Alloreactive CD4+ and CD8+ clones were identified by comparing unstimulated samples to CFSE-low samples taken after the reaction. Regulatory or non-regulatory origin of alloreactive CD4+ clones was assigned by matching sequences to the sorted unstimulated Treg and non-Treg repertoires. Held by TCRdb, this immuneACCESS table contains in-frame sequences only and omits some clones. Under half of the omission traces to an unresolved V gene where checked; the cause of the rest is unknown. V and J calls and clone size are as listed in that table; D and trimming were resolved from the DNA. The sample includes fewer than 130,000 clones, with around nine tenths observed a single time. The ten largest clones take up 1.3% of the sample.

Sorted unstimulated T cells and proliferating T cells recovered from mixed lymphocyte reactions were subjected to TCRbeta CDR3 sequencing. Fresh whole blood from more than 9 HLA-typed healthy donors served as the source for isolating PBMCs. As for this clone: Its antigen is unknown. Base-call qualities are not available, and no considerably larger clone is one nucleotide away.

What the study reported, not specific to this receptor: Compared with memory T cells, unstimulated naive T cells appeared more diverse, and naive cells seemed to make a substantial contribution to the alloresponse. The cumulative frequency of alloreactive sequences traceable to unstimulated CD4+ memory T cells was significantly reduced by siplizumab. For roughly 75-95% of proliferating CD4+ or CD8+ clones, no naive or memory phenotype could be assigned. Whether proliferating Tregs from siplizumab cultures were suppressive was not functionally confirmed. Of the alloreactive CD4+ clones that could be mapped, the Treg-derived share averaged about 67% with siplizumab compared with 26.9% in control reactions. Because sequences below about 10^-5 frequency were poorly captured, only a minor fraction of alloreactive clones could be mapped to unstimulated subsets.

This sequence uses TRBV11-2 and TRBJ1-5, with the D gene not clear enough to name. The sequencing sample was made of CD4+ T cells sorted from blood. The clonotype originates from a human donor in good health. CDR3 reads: CASSLEADQPQHF. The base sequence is TGTGCCAGCAGCTTAGAAGCGGATCAGCCCCAGCATTTT.